The 32 T cell receptor beta chains below all came from one sample that was sequenced in a study of shared clonotypes between healthy human individuals. Clones were read by immunoSEQ multiplex PCR, and TCRdb kept only the in-frame ones, dropping some. The profile shows roughly 1,500,000 clones, roughly 98.5% of them singletons. The sample consisted of naive CD4+ T cells sorted from blood. The sample's subset: CD45RA+ positively selected. Receptor source: a man aged 25-45 years in good health.

The V and J genes are TRBV6-4 and TRBJ2-2; D is uncertain. V was pared by 5 bases and J by 3 bases, with 13 bases between. Germline lookup yields CDR1 MRHNA and CDR2 SNTAGT. The CDR3 runs to 15 residues. The CDR3 sequence is CASSPGREYTGELFF. CDR3 coding DNA: TGTGCCAGCAGTCCCGGCCGAGAATACACCGGGGAGCTGTTTTTT.

The chain recombines TRBV7-9 with TRBJ2-1; D might be TRBD2 (5 bases). Germline lookup yields CDR1 SEHNR and CDR2 FQNEAQ (reference sequence). V was pared by 0 bases and J by 9 bases, with 9 bases between. The CDR3 is 13 residues long. This CDR3 reads CASSLASGSEQFF. The DNA for the CDR3 is TGTGCCAGCAGCTTAGCGAGCGGCAGTGAGCAGTTCTTC.

V and J are TRBV11-2 and TRBJ2-7; D is perhaps TRBD1 or TRBD2 (6 bases each). Deletions cut 5 bases from V and 2 bases from J, with 10 bases between. CDR1 is SGHAT and CDR2 is FQNNGV in the germline V gene. This CDR3 has 13 residues. CDR3 nucleotides: TGTGCCAGCAGCATGGAGGGGGCCTACGAGCAGTACTTC. Protein: CASSMEGAYEQYF.

The V and J genes are TRBV7-9 and TRBJ1-1; 7 bases map to TRBD1. V dropped 2 bases and J dropped 8; count of bases not matched to a gene: 8. CDR3 length: 14 residues. Per the germline V gene, CDR1 is SEHNR and CDR2 is FQNEAQ (reference sequence). CDR3 coding DNA: TGTGCCAGCAGCTTATCAAACAGGGGAGGGGAAGCTTTCTTT. Amino acids: CASSLSNRGGEAFF.

The V call is TRBV10-3, the J call TRBJ2-7; no reliable D call. Germline V gene lookup returns CDR1 ENHRY and CDR2 SYGVKD. Trimming took off 4 bases at V and 1 base at J, with 8 bases between the two ends. There are 13 residues in the CDR3. CDR3 loop: CAISGDTSYEQYF. The CDR3 region has the DNA TGTGCCATCAGTGGTGACACTTCCTACGAGCAGTACTTC.

The chain has TRBV19 and TRBJ1-2; 7 nucleotides agree with TRBD1. The CDR3 spans 13 residues. Germline trimming cut 4 bases from V and 3 bases from J; bases unmatched to any gene: 2. Germline values: CDR1 LNHDA, CDR2 SQIVND (reference sequence). The CDR3, as DNA: TGTGCCAGTAGTAGGGACAGATACTATGGCTACACCTTC. Protein product: CASSRDRYYGYTF.

This chain links TRBV7-8 with TRBJ2-6, with 8 bases fitting TRBD1. The germline V gene has CDR1 SGHVS and CDR2 FQNEAQ. The CDR3 spans 17 residues. Trimming removed 1 base from V and 3 bases from J; junction bases left unmatched: 5. The CDR3 sequence is CASSLVAGGHGANVLTF. CDR3 DNA sequence: TGTGCCAGCAGCTTAGTGGCAGGGGGCCATGGGGCCAACGTCCTGACTTTC.

On this clone: Given a much more abundant clone one base away, this may be a read error. Other DNA sequences from this sample encode an identical CDR3 as well. CDR3 DNA: TGTGCCAGCTCACCAAGCCCAGATACGCAGTATTTT. It codes for CASSPSPDTQYF. V gene TRBV18 combines with J gene TRBJ2-3; D remains ambiguous. Trimming shortened V by 2 bases and J by 4 bases, and 4 bases separated the two germline ends. The V gene's germline CDR1 is KGHSH and CDR2 LQKENI. This CDR3 contains 12 residues.

The chain has TRBV7-2 and TRBJ1-2; D unresolved. With 4 bases removed from V and 5 bases from J, the gap between germline ends came to 20 bases. Per the germline V gene, CDR1 is SGHTA and CDR2 is FQGNSA. CDR3 length: 16 amino acids. The CDR3 sequence: CASSYVGGGLGYGYTF. CDR3 DNA: TGTGCCAGCAGCTACGTCGGCGGTGGCCTAGGTTATGGCTACACCTTC.

Worth noting for this clone: Other nucleotide sequences from this sample produce the same CDR3. This sequence joins TRBV7-2 and TRBJ2-5, with a weak D call TRBD2 (6 bases). V lost 3 bases and J lost 4, with 9 bases in between. The CDR3 is 13 residues long. CDR1 and CDR2 from the germline V gene are SGHTA and FQGNSA. The CDR3 here is CASSLVGGETQYF. Written as DNA, the CDR3 is TGTGCCAGCAGCTTGGTCGGGGGAGAGACCCAGTACTTC.

The rearrangement joins TRBV18 to TRBJ2-7; D is perhaps TRBD1 (6 bases). CDR3 length equals 15 residues. Germline loops: CDR1 KGHSH, CDR2 LQKENI. The germline V and J ends were trimmed by 4 bases and 4 bases, with 17 bases remaining between them. Written as DNA, the CDR3 is TGTGCCAGCTCACACCTGGACAGCCCACCGTACGAGCAGTACTTC. Its protein is CASSHLDSPPYEQYF.

With regard to this clone: The same CDR3 arises from other DNA sequences in this sample as well. The chain joins TRBV5-4 to TRBJ2-6; no clear D gene. CDR1 and CDR2 from the germline V gene are SGHNT and YYREEE (reference sequence). CDR3 length: 15 residues. V lost 0 bases and J lost 0, with 4 bases in between. The CDR3 bases are TGTGCCAGCAGCTTGGTTGGCTCTGGGGCCAACGTCCTGACTTTC. Translation: CASSLVGSGANVLTF.

The chain has TRBV28 and TRBJ2-1; tentatively, D is TRBD2 (6 bases). This CDR3 is 15 amino acids long. With 6 bases removed from V and 3 bases from J, the gap between germline ends came to 15 bases. Germline values: CDR1 MDHEN, CDR2 SYDVKM. CDR3 coding DNA: TGTGCCAGCAGGCCCGGGGGTCAGGTCTACAATGAGCAGTTCTTC. It specifies CASRPGGQVYNEQFF.

V gene TRBV10-3 combines with J gene TRBJ2-1; TRBD2 matches 7 bases. Germline-derived CDR1 and CDR2 are ENHRY and SYGVKD. The CDR3 contains 14 residues. V shed 6 bases and J 6 bases; nucleotides not matched to a gene: 8. CDR3 residues: CAIRISGTTNEQFF. The CDR3 DNA reads as TGTGCCATCAGGATCTCCGGGACTACCAATGAGCAGTTCTTC.

The gene calls are TRBV6-4 and TRBJ2-3; 8 bases agree with TRBD1. This CDR3 spans 12 amino acids. CDR1 is MRHNA, CDR2 SNTAGT, per germline. V was pared by 3 bases and J by 14 bases, with 7 bases of the junction left unmatched. CDR3 amino acids: CASSETGVRRYF. In DNA, the CDR3 is TGTGCCAGCAGTGAGACAGGGGTTCGCAGGTATTTT.

The chain recombines TRBV13 with TRBJ2-7, with D unresolved. Germline V gives CDR1 PRHDT, CDR2 FYEKMQ (reference sequence). Trimming took 3 bases from V and 2 from J, leaving 5 bases between them. The CDR3 extends over 12 amino acids. CDR3 residues: CASSLRPYEQYF. As DNA, the CDR3 is TGTGCCAGCAGCTTGAGGCCCTACGAGCAGTACTTC.

The V call is TRBV2, the J call TRBJ2-6, with 9 positions matching TRBD2. The CDR3 loop spans 18 amino acids. Germline assignment: CDR1 SNHLY and CDR2 FYNNEI. Trimming took 6 bases from V and 1 from J; bases not matched to a gene: 10. CDR3 in DNA: TGTGCCAGCAGCGGCGGGAGGGGTCTATCTTCTGGGGCCAACGTCCTGACTTTC. Its protein is CASSGGRGLSSGANVLTF.

This sequence joins TRBV7-8 and TRBJ1-4; 8 bases align to TRBD1. CDR1 is SGHVS and CDR2 is FQNEAQ in the germline V gene. Germline trimming cut 1 base from V and 5 bases from J; bases unmatched to any gene: 3. The CDR3 runs to 15 residues. CDR3 bases: TGTGCCAGCAGCTTAGGGAGACAGGGGAATGAAAAACTGTTTTTT. It yields the protein CASSLGRQGNEKLFF.

This chain joins TRBV18 and TRBJ2-1; TRBD1 might be the D (6 bases). The CDR3 sequence is 14 residues long. From germline, CDR1 is KGHSH and CDR2 LQKENI. V gave up 2 bases and J gave up 10 bases, with 15 bases separating them. Here the CDR3 reads CASSPSPNRDEQFF. CDR3 nucleotide sequence: TGTGCCAGCTCACCATCCCCCAACAGGGACGAGCAGTTCTTC.

This chain connects TRBV10-1 to TRBJ2-7, with 7 bases identical to TRBD2. The V segment lost 4 bases and the J segment 0 bases; nucleotides outside the gene matches: 3. CDR3 size: 14 residues. Germline values: CDR1 WNHNN, CDR2 SYGVQD (reference sequence). The chain's CDR3 is CASSVSGISYEQYF. The CDR3 DNA sequence: TGCGCCAGCAGTGTGAGCGGGATCTCCTACGAGCAGTACTTC.

The V gene is TRBV7-8, the J gene TRBJ2-7; 9 nucleotides agree with TRBD2. V lost 6 bases, J lost 4 bases, and 22 bases stayed unmatched. Germline V gene data show CDR1 as SGHVS and CDR2 as FQNEAQ. The CDR3 runs 19 residues. The CDR3 protein is CASSLQGILRSSGTYEQYF. The CDR3 DNA reads TGTGCCAGCAGTCTACAGGGGATACTTAGGTCTAGCGGGACATACGAGCAGTACTTC.

This chain connects TRBV5-4 to TRBJ1-2; TRBD1 matches at 7 bases. CDR3 length equals 15 residues. Trimming at V came to 3 bases and at J to 0 bases, leaving 5 bases not matched to a gene. CDR1 is SGHNT and CDR2 is YYREEE in the germline V gene (reference sequence). The CDR3 loop reads CASSSGTAANYGYTF. As DNA, the CDR3 is TGTGCCAGCAGCTCCGGGACAGCAGCTAACTATGGCTACACCTTC.

The V call is TRBV7-2, the J call TRBJ2-3; D assignment may be TRBD1 or TRBD2 (5 bases each). V was shortened by 2 bases and J by 9 bases, with 15 bases between the two germline ends. Germline V gene data show CDR1 as SGHTA and CDR2 as FQGNSA. The CDR3 is 14 amino acids. The CDR3 reads CASSLRGPEGTQYF. The CDR3 DNA sequence: TGTGCCAGCAGCTTAAGGGGCCCCGAGGGGACGCAGTATTTT.

Here the CDR3 reads CASSRTETYNEQFF. The CDR3 DNA follows: TGCGCCAGCAGCAGGACTGAAACCTACAATGAGCAGTTCTTC. The chain combines TRBV5-1 with TRBJ2-1; a weak D match, TRBD2 (5 bases). V lost 4 bases, J lost 2 bases, and 10 bases lay in between. This CDR3 is 14 amino acids long. The germline CDR1 and CDR2 sequences are SGHRS and YFSETQ. Looking up the rest from reference TRBV5-1 and TRBJ2-1 gives the full variable domain: KAGVTQTPRYLIKTRGQQVTLSCSPISGHRSVSWYQQTPGQGLQFLFEYFSETQRNKGNFPGRFSGRQFSNSRSEMNVSTLELGDSALYLCASSRTETYNEQFFGPGTRLTVL.

A remark on this clone: Other DNA sequences in the sample encode the same CDR3. The rearrangement uses TRBV7-2 and TRBJ2-7, with unresolved D. V gave up 1 base and J gave up 3 bases, with 7 bases separating them. The CDR3 has 13 residues. CDR1 and CDR2 from the germline V gene are SGHTA and FQGNSA. The CDR3 spells CASSLGLRYEQYF. Here the CDR3 DNA reads TGTGCCAGCAGCTTAGGACTCCGCTACGAGCAGTACTTC.

As to this clone: This same CDR3 is encoded by further DNA sequences in the sample. The V call is TRBV18, the J call TRBJ2-1; 9 nucleotides align to TRBD2. The CDR3 covers 15 residues. In germline, CDR1 is KGHSH, CDR2 LQKENI. With V trimmed by 3 bases and J by 4 bases, 4 bases remained unmatched. The CDR3 reads CASSPLAGGYNEQFF. CDR3 DNA: TGTGCCAGCTCACCTCTCGCGGGAGGGTACAATGAGCAGTTCTTC.

This chain uses TRBV7-2 with TRBJ2-5; TRBD1 matches 11 bases. The germline V gene encodes CDR1 SGHTA and CDR2 FQGNSA. The junction had 7 bases not matched to a gene; V was cut back by 1 base and J by 3 bases. This CDR3 has 17 residues. In nucleotides, the CDR3 is TGTGCCAGCAGCTTAGGGCCCCCGGGACAGGGGGAAGAGACCCAGTACTTC. Translating it yields CASSLGPPGQGEETQYF.

Notes on this clone: This sample includes further DNA sequences coding for the same CDR3. The chain is built from TRBV11-3 and TRBJ2-1, with unresolved D. Germline assignment: CDR1 SGHNT and CDR2 YENEEA. V was pared by 1 base and J by 0 bases, with 7 bases between. The CDR3 length is 15 residues. The CDR3 DNA follows: TGTGCCAGCAGCTTAGGGCGGAGCTCCTACAATGAGCAGTTCTTC. Amino acids: CASSLGRSSYNEQFF.

This chain links TRBV18 with TRBJ2-7, with D possibly being TRBD1 (6 bases). Trimming took 2 bases from V and 2 from J, leaving 10 bases between them. The CDR3 has 14 residues. CDR1 is KGHSH and CDR2 is LQKENI in the germline V gene. CDR3 nucleotide sequence: TGTGCCAGCTCACCAAGGACAGACCCCTACGAGCAGTACTTC. It specifies CASSPRTDPYEQYF. Combining the CDR3 with reference TRBV18 and TRBJ2-7 gives the whole variable domain NAGVMQNPRHLVRRRGQEARLRCSPMKGHSHVYWYRQLPEEGLKFMVYLQKENIIDESGMPKERFSAEFPKEGPSILRIQQVVRGDSAAYFCASSPRTDPYEQYFGPGTRLTVT.

Regarding this clone: This specimen includes other DNA sequences encoding the same CDR3. This chain uses TRBV2 with TRBJ2-2; 7 bases are shared with TRBD1. Germline values: CDR1 SNHLY, CDR2 FYNNEI. V gave up 4 bases and J gave up 6 bases; unmatched junction bases: 2. The CDR3 spans 13 residues. CDR3 sequence reads: CASSAQGPGELFF. CDR3 nucleotide sequence: TGTGCCAGCAGTGCACAGGGGCCCGGGGAGCTGTTTTTT.

The V call is TRBV5-1, the J call TRBJ2-1; 12 bases line up with TRBD2. J was trimmed by 9 bases and V by 4 bases; bases with no gene match: 11. Germline CDR1 and CDR2: SGHRS and YFSETQ. This CDR3 is built from 16 residues. CDR3 coding DNA: TGCGCCAGCAGCCCAAAGACTAGCGGGAGACTGGGTGAGCAGTTCTTC. It specifies CASSPKTSGRLGEQFF.

V gene TRBV6-1 combines with J gene TRBJ2-1; D ambiguous. Germline V gene sequence: CDR1 MNHNS, CDR2 SASEGT. The CDR3 spans 16 residues. V lost 0 bases, J lost 0 bases, and 9 bases lay in between. The CDR3 DNA reads TGTGCCAGCAGTGAAGCGGGCGGTAGCTCCTACAATGAGCAGTTCTTC. It yields the protein CASSEAGGSSYNEQFF.